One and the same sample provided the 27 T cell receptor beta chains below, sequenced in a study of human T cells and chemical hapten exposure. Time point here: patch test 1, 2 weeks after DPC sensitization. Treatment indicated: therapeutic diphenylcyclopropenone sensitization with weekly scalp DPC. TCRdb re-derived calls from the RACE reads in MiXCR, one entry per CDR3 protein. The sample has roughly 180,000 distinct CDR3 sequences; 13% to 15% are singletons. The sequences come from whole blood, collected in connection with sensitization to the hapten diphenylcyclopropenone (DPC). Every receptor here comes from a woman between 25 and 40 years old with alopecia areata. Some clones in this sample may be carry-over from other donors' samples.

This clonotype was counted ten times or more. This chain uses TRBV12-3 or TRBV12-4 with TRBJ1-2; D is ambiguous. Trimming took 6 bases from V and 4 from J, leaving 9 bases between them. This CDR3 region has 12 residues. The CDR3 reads CASRLGPYGYTF. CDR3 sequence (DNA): TGTGCCAGCAGGCTCGGGCCCTATGGCTACACCTTC.

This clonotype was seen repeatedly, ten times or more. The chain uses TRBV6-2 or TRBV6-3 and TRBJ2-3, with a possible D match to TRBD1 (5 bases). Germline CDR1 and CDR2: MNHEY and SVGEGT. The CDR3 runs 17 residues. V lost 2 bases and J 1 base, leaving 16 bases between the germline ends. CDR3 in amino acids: CASSYHSAQGRTDTQYF. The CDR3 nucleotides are TGTGCCAGCAGTTACCATAGTGCGCAGGGCCGCACAGATACGCAGTATTTT.

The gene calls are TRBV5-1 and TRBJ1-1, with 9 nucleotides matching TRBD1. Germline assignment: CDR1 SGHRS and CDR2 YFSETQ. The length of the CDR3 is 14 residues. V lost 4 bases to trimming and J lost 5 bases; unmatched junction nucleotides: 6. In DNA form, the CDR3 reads TGCGCCAGCAGCCGCACAGGACAGGGGACTGAAGCTTTCTTT. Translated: CASSRTGQGTEAFF. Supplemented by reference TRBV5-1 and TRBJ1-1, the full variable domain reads KAGVTQTPRYLIKTRGQQVTLSCSPISGHRSVSWYQQTPGQGLQFLFEYFSETQRNKGNFPGRFSGRQFSNSRSEMNVSTLELGDSALYLCASSRTGQGTEAFFGQGTRLTVV.

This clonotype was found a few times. CDR3 in amino acids: CASSPQGKREAFF. CDR3 sequence (DNA): TGTGCCAGCAGCCCCCAGGGGAAGAGGGAAGCTTTCTTT. The rearrangement joins TRBV14 to TRBJ1-1; possible D gene TRBD1, 6 bases. This CDR3 contains 13 residues. Germline loops: CDR1 SGHDN, CDR2 FVKESK. V lost 4 bases and J 8 bases, leaving 14 bases between the germline ends.

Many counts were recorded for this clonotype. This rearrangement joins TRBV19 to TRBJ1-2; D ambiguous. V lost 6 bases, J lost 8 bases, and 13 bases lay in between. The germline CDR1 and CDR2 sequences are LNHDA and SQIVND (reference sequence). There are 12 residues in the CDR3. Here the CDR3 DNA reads TGTGCCAGTAGAGGACCCCTGGGAGGCTACACCTTC. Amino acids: CASRGPLGGYTF. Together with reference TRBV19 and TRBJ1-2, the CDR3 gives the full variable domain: DGGITQSPKYLFRKEGQNVTLSCEQNLNHDAMYWYRQDPGQGLRLIYYSQIVNDFQKGDIAEGYSVSREKKESFPLTVTSAQKNPTAFYLCASRGPLGGYTFGSGTRLTVV.

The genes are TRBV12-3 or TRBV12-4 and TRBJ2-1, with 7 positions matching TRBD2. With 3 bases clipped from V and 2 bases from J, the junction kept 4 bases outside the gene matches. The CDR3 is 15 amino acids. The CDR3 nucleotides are TGTGCCAGCAGTTTCCTAGCGGAAACCTACAATGAGCAGTTCTTC. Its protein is CASSFLAETYNEQFF.

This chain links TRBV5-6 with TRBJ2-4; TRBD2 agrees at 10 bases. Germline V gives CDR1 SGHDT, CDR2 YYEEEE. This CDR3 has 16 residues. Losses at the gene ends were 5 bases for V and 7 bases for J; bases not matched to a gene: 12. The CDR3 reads CASREGLAVRSNIQYF. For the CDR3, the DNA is TGTGCCAGCAGGGAAGGACTAGCGGTCAGGTCGAACATTCAGTACTTC.

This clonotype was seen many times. CDR3 protein: CSVGGGFGNTIYF. The CDR3 bases are TGCAGCGTTGGAGGGGGATTCGGAAACACCATATATTTT. This chain joins TRBV29-1 and TRBJ1-3; TRBD1 is a possible D gene (6 bases). Germline V gene sequence: CDR1 SQVTM, CDR2 ANQGSEA. The CDR3 is 13 amino acids. Trimming pared 4 bases from V and 4 bases from J, leaving 11 bases between.

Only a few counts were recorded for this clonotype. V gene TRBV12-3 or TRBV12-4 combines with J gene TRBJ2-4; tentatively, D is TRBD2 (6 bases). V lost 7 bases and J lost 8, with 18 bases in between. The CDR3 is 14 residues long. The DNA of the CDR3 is TGTGCCAGCACCCCCGGGGGAGGCGGAGACATTCAGTACTTC. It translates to CASTPGGGGDIQYF.

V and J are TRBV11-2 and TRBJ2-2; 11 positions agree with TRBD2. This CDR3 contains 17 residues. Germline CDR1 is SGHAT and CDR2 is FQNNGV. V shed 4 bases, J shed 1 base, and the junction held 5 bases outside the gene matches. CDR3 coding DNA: TGTGCCAGCAGCTCACTAGCGGGAGCTATGAACACCGGGGAGCTGTTTTTT. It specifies CASSSLAGAMNTGELFF.

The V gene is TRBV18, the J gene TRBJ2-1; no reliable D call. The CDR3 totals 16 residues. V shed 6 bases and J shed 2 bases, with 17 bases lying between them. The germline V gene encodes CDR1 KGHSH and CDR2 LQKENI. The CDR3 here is CASSPQQAFTYNEQFF. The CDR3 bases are TGTGCCAGCTCCCCCCAGCAGGCTTTTACCTACAATGAGCAGTTCTTC.

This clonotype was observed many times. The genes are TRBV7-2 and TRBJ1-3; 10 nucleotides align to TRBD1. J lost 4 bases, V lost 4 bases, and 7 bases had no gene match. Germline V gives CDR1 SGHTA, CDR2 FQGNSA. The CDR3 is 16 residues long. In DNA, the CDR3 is TGTGCCAGCAGCTCCAGACAGGGGGCAACAGGAAACACCATATATTTT. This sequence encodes CASSSRQGATGNTIYF.

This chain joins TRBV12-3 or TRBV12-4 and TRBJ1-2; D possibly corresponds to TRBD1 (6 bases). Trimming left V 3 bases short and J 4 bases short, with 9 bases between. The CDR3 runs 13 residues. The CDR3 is CASSFGTTYGYTF. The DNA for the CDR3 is TGTGCCAGCAGTTTTGGGACAACCTATGGCTACACCTTC.

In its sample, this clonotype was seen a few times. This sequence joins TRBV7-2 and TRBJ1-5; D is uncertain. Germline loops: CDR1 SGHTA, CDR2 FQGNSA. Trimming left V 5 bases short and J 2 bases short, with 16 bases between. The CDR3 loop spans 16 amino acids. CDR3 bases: TGTGCCAGCAGCCCCGTGGGTTCAGGCGGCAATCAGCCCCAGCATTTT. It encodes CASSPVGSGGNQPQHF. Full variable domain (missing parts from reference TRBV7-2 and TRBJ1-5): GAGVSQSPSNKVTEKGKDVELRCDPISGHTALYWYRQSLGQGLEFLIYFQGNSAPDKSGLPSDRFSAERTGGSVSTLTIQRTQQEDSAVYLCASSPVGSGGNQPQHFGDGTRLSIL.

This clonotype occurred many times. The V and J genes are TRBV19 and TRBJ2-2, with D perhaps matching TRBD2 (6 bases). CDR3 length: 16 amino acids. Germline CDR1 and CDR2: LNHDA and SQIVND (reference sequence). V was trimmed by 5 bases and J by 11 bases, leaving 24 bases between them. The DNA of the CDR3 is TGTGCCAGTAGTTCGATTTTAATGGGTCCCGCGGGAGAGCTGTTTTTT. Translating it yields CASSSILMGPAGELFF.

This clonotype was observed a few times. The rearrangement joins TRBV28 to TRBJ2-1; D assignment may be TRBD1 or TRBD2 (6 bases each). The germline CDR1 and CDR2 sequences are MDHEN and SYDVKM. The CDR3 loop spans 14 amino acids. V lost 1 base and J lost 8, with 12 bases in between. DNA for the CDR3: TGTGCCAGCAGTTTATCGGGGGCGGTGGATGAGCAGTTCTTC. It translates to CASSLSGAVDEQFF.

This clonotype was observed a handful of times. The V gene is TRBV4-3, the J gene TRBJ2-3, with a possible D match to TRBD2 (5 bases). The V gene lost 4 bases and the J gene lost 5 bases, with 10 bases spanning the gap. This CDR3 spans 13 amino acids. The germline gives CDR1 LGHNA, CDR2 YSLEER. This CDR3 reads CASSRERGDTQYF. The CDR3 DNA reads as TGCGCCAGCAGCCGGGAACGGGGAGATACGCAGTATTTT.

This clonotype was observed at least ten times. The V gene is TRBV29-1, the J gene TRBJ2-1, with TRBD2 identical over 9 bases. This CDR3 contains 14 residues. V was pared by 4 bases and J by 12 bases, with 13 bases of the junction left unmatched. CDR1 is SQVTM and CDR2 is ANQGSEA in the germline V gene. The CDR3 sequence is CSVGVAGARKGQFF. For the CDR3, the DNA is TGCAGCGTTGGCGTAGCGGGAGCGCGTAAGGGGCAGTTCTTC.

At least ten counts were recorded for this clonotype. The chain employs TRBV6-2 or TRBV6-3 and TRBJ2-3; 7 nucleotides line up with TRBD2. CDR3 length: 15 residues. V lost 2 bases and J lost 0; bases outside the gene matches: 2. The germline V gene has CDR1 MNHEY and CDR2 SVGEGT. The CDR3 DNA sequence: TGTGCCAGCAGTTACGGGGGAGGGAGCACAGATACGCAGTATTTT. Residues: CASSYGGGSTDTQYF.

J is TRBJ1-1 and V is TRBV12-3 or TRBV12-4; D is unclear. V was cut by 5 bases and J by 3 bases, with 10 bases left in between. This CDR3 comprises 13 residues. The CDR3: CASSPIGYTEAFF. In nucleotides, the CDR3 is TGTGCCAGCAGTCCCATAGGTTACACTGAAGCTTTCTTT.

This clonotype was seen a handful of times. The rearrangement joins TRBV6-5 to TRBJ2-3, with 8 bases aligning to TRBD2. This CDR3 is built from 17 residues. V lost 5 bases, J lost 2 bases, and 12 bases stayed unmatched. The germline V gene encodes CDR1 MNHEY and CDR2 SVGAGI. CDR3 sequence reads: CASSGSRRAGDTDTQYF. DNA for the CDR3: TGTGCCAGCAGTGGGTCGCGACGAGCGGGGGACACAGATACGCAGTATTTT.

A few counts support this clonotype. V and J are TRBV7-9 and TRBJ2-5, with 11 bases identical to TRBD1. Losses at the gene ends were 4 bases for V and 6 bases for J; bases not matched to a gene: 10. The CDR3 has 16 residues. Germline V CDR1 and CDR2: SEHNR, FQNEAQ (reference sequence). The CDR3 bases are TGTGCCAGCAGCTATTCTGGACAGGGGGCTCTTAAGACCCAGTACTTC. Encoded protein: CASSYSGQGALKTQYF.

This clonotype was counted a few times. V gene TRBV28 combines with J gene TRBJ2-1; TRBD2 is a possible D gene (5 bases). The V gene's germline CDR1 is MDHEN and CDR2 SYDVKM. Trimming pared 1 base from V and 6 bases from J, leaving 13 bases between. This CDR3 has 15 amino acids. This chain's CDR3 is CASSLYGISFNEQFF. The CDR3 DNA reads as TGTGCCAGCAGTTTATACGGGATTTCGTTCAATGAGCAGTTCTTC.

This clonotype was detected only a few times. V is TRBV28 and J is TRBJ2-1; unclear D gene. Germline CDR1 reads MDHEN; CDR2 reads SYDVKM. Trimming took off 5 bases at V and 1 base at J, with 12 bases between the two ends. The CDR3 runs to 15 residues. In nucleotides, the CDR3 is TGTGCCAGCAGTGTCTCTGGGCCGTCCTACAATGAGCAGTTCTTC. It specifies CASSVSGPSYNEQFF. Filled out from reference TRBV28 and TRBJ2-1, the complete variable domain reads DVKVTQSSRYLVKRTGEKVFLECVQDMDHENMFWYRQDPGLGLRLIYFSYDVKMKEKGDIPEGYSVSREKKERFSLILESASTNQTSMYLCASSVSGPSYNEQFFGPGTRLTVL.

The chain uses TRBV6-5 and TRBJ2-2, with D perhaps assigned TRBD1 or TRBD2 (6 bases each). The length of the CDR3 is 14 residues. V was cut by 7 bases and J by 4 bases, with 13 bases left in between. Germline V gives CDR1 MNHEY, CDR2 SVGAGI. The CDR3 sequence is CASISRGPTGELFF. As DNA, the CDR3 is TGTGCCAGCATCTCACGGGGGCCCACCGGGGAGCTGTTTTTT.

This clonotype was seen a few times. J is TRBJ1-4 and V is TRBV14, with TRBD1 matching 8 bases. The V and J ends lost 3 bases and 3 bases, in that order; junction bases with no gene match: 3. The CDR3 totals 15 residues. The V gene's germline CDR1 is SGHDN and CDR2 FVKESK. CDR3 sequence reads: CASSHQTGANEKLFF. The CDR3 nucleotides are TGTGCCAGCAGCCATCAGACAGGGGCTAATGAAAAACTGTTTTTT.

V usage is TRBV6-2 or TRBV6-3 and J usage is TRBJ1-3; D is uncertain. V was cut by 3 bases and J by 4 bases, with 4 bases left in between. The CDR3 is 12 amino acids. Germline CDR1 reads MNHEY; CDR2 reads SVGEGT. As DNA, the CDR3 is TGTGCCAGCAGTTATGCCGGAAACACCATATATTTT. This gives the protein CASSYAGNTIYF.